The rows below give T cell receptor beta chains drawn from one sample of a study of blood T cells in healthy people across ages. TCRdb used MiXCR to reprocess the 5' RACE reads, holding one entry per CDR3 protein. The sample holds 1.5 million to 2 million distinct CDR3 sequences, 34% seen once. Sequenced sample: blood. The receptors were gathered from a woman in her twenties or thirties in good health. Both conserved end residues are part of each CDR3. D genes are given only for firm matches. A row's size may be missing; if present it is once, few, many or a size class.

.	.	TRBV5-1	TRBJ1-5	CASSAQARQPQHF	TGCGCCAGCAGCGCCCAAGCTAGGCAGCCCCAGCATTTT
.	.	TRBV5-1	TRBJ1-1	CASSGDLNTEAFF	TGCGCCAGCAGTGGCGACTTGAACACTGAAGCTTTCTTT
TRBD1	.	TRBV13	TRBJ2-3	CASSFTHGTGSTDTQYF	TGTGCCAGCAGCTTTACCCATGGGACAGGGAGCACAGATACGCAGTATTTT
.	few	TRBV28	TRBJ2-1	CASSLVAKNEQFF	TGTGCCAGCAGTTTGGTAGCTAAGAATGAGCAGTTCTTC
.	.	TRBV3-1	TRBJ1-5	CASSRSQTPNQPQHF	TGTGCCAGCAGCCGATCTCAGACACCTAATCAGCCCCAGCATTTT
.	.	TRBV15	TRBJ2-7	CATSRDPLGSYEQYF	TGTGCCACCAGCAGAGATCCCCTGGGCTCCTACGAGCAGTACTTC
.	few	TRBV11-2	TRBJ2-7	CASSVGTESYEQYF	TGTGCCAGCAGCGTGGGGACCGAATCCTACGAGCAGTACTTC
.	.	TRBV28	TRBJ2-3	CASSFLGDRNTQYF	TGTGCCAGCAGTTTCTTGGGGGACCGGAATACGCAGTATTTT
.	few	TRBV2	TRBJ2-1	CASSEERGGLSNEQFF	TGTGCCAGCAGTGAAGAAAGGGGGGGACTTTCAAATGAGCAGTTCTTC
.	.	TRBV3-1	TRBJ1-1	CASSQDQKKAFF	TGTGCCAGCAGCCAAGATCAAAAGAAAGCTTTCTTT
TRBD2	few	TRBV20-1	TRBJ2-7	CSARDGGLADYEQYF	TGCAGTGCTAGAGATGGGGGACTAGCGGACTACGAGCAGTACTTC
TRBD2	.	TRBV7-6	TRBJ2-3	CASSPIAGGMTDTQYF	TGTGCCAGCAGCCCAATAGCGGGGGGTATGACCGATACGCAGTATTTT
TRBD2	few	TRBV4-1	TRBJ2-3	CASSQGAGTDTQYF	TGCGCCAGCAGCCAGGGAGCGGGAACAGATACGCAGTATTTT
.	.	TRBV5-4	TRBJ2-1	CASSLAGGASSANEQFF	TGTGCCAGCAGCTTGGCCGGCGGGGCCAGTTCGGCCAATGAGCAGTTCTTC
.	.	TRBV6-5	TRBJ1-1	CASRTWNTEAFF	TGTGCCAGCAGGACATGGAACACTGAAGCTTTCTTT
.	.	TRBV20-1	TRBJ2-3	CSARDPAKNTQYF	TGCAGTGCTAGAGATCCCGCTAAAAATACGCAGTATTTT
.	few	TRBV5-6	TRBJ2-3	CASSLGRIGTDTQYF	TGTGCCAGCAGTCTAGGGAGAATCGGCACAGATACGCAGTATTTT
TRBD2	.	TRBV20-1	TRBJ2-7	CSARVPGLAGGISYEQYF	TGCAGTGCTAGGGTACCGGGACTAGCGGGAGGGATCTCCTACGAGCAGTACTTC
.	few	TRBV4-2	TRBJ2-5	CASSQLQGRKETQYF	TGTGCCAGCAGCCAACTACAGGGAAGAAAAGAGACCCAGTACTTC
.	few	TRBV29-1	TRBJ2-7	CSGATGGGEQYF	TGCAGCGGCGCTACAGGGGGGGGCGAGCAGTACTTC
.	few	TRBV7-2	TRBJ2-2	CASSLVSGGELFF	TGTGCCAGCAGCTTAGTATCAGGCGGGGAGCTGTTTTTT
.	.	TRBV25-1	TRBJ1-4	CASSPSWAGEKLFF	TGTGCCAGCAGTCCCTCTTGGGCCGGAGAAAAACTGTTTTTT